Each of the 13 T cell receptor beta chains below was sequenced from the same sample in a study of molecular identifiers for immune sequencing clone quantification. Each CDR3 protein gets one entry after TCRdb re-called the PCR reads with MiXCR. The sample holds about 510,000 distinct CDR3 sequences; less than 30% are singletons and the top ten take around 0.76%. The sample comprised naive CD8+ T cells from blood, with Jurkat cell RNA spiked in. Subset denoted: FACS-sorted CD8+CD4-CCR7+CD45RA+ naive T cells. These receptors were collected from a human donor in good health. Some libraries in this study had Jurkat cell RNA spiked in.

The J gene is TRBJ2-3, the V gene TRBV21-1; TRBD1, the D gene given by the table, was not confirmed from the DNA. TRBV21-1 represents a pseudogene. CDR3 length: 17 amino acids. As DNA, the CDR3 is TGTGCCAGCAGCTCGTGTGGGGGCGATGAAAGTACAGATACGCAGTATTTT. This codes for CASSSCGGDESTDTQYF.

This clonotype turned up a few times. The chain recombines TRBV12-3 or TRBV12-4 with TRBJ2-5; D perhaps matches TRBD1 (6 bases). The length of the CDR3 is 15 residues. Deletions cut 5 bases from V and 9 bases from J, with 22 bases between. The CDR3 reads CASSRTGTPEFSQYF. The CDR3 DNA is TGTGCCAGCAGTAGGACCGGGACACCGGAATTCTCCCAGTACTTC.

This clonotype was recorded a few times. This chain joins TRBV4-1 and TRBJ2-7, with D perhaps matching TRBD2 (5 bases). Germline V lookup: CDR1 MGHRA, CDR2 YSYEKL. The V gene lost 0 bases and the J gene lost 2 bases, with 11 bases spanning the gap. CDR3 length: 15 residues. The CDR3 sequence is CASSQEARRTYEQYF. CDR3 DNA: TGCGCCAGCAGCCAAGAGGCCAGGAGGACCTACGAGCAGTACTTC.

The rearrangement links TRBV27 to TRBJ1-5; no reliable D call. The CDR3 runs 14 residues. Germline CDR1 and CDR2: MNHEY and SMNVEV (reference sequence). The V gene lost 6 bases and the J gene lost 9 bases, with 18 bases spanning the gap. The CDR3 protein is CASRPRVQVMPQHF. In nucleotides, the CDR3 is TGTGCCAGCAGACCCAGAGTACAAGTAATGCCCCAGCATTTT.

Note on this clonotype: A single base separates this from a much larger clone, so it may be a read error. The CDR3 nucleotides read TGTGCCAGCAGTGAAAGTTGTGCAGGGGACTATGGCTACACCTTC. Translation: CASSESCAGDYGYTF. V gene TRBV2 combines with J gene TRBJ1-2, with D tentatively TRBD1 (6 bases). CDR3 length equals 15 residues. V lost 2 bases, J lost 3 bases, and 13 bases lay in between. Germline CDR1 reads SNHLY; CDR2 reads FYNNEI.

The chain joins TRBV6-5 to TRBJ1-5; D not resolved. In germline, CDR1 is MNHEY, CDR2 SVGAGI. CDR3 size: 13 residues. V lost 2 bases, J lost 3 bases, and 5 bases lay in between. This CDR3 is CASSYRHNQPQHF. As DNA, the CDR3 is TGTGCCAGCAGTTACCGCCACAATCAGCCCCAGCATTTT.

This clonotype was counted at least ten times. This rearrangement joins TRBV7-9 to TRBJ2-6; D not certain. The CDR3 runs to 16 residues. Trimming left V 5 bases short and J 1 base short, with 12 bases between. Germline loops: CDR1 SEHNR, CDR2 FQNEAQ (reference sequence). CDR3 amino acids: CASSQGYRSGANVLTF. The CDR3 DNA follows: TGTGCCAGCAGCCAAGGGTACCGGTCTGGGGCCAACGTCCTGACTTTC.

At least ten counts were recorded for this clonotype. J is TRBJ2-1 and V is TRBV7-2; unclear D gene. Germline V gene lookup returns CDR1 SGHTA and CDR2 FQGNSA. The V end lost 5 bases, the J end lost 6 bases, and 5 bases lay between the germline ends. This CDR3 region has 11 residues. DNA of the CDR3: TGTGCCAGCAGCAATCGCAATGAGCAGTTCTTC. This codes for CASSNRNEQFF.

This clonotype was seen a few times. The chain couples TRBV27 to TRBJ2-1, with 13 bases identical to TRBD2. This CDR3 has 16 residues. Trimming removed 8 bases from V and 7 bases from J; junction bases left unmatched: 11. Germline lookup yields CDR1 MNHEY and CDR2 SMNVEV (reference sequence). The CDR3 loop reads CASRGLAGAPFNEQFF. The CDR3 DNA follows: TGTGCCAGCCGTGGACTAGCGGGAGCCCCCTTTAATGAGCAGTTCTTC.

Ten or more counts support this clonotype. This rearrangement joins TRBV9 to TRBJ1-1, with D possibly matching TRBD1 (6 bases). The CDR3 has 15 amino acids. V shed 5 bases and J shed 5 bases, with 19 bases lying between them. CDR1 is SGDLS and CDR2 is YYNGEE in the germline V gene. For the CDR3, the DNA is TGTGCCAGCAGATTAGACGAGGGGGGTACGACTGAAGCTTTCTTT. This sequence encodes CASRLDEGGTTEAFF.

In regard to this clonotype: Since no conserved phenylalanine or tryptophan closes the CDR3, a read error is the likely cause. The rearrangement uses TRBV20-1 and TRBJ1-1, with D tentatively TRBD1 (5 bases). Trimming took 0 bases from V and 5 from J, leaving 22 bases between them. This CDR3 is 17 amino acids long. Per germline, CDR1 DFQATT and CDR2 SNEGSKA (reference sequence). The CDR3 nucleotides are TGCAGTGCTAGAGATTCTGAGGGACCATTTCTTGGGACTGAAGCTTTCCTT. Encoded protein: CSARDSEGPFLGTEAFL.

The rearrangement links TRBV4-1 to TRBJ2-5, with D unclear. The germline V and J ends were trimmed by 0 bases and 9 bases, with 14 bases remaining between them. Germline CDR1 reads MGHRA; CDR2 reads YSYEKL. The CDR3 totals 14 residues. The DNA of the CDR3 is TGCGCCAGCAGCCAAGATCTGACCCCCGAGCCCCAGTACTTC. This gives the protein CASSQDLTPEPQYF.

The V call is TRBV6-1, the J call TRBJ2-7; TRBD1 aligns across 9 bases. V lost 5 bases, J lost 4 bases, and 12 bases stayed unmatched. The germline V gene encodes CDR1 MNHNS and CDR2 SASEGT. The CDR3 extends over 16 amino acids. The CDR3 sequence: CASSLYTGTGLYEQYF. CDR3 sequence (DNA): TGTGCCAGCAGTCTATATACCGGGACAGGGTTATACGAGCAGTACTTC.